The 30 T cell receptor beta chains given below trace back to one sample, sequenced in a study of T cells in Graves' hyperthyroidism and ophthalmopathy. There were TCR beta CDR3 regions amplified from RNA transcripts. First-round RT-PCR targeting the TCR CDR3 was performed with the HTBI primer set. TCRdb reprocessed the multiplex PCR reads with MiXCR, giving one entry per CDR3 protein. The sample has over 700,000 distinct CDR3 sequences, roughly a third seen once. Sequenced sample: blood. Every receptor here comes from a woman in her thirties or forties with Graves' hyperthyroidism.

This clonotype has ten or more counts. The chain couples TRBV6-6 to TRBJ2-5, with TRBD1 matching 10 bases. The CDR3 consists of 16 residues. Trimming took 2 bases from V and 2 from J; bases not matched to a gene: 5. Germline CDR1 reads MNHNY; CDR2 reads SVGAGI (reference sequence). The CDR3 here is CASSYGQGVGQETQYF. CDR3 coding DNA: TGTGCCAGCAGTTACGGACAGGGGGTAGGGCAAGAGACCCAGTACTTC.

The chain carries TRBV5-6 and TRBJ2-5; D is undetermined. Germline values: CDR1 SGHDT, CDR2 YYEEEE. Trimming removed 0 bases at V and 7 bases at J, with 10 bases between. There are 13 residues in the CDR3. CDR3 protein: CASSLDSRGTQYF. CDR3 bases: TGTGCCAGCAGCTTGGACAGCCGTGGGACCCAGTACTTC.

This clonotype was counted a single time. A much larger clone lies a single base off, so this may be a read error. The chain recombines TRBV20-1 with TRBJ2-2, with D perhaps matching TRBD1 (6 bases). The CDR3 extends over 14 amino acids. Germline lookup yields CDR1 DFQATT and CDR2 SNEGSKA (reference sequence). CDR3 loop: CSALDRSGAGEPFF. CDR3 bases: TGCAGTGCCCTTGACAGGAGTGGTGCCGGGGAGCCGTTTTTT.

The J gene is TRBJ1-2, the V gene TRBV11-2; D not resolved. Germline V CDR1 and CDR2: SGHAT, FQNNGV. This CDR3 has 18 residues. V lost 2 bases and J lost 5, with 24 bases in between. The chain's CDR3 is CASSLRRFGPPPLYGYTF. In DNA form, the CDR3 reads TGTGCCAGCAGCTTAAGGAGGTTCGGTCCTCCCCCTCTATATGGCTACACCTTC.

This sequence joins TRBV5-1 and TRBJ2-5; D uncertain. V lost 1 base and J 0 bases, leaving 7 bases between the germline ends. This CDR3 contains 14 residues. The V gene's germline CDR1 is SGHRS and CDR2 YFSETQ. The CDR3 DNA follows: TGCGCCAGCAGCTTGATACCGGACCAAGAGACCCAGTACTTC. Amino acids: CASSLIPDQETQYF.

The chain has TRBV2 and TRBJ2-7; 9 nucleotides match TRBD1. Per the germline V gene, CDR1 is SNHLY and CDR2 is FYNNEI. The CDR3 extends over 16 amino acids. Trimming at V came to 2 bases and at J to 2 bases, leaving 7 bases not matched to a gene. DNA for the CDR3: TGTGCCAGCAGTGAATGGACAGGGGACCCAGCCTACGAGCAGTACTTC. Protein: CASSEWTGDPAYEQYF.

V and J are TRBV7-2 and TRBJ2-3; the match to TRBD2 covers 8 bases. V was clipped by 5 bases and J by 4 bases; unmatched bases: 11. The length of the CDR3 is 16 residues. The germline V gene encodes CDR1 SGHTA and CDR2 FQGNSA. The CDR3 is CASSHGRGAGADTQYF. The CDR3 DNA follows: TGTGCCAGCAGCCATGGGCGGGGGGCGGGGGCAGATACGCAGTATTTT.

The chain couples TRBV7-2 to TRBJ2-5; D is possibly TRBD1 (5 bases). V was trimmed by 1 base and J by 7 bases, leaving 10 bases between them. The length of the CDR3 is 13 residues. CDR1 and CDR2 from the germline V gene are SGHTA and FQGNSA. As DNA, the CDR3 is TGTGCCAGCAGCTTAGACAGGAAGGGGACCCAGTACTTC. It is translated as CASSLDRKGTQYF. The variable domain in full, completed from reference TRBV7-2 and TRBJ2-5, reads GAGVSQSPSNKVTEKGKDVELRCDPISGHTALYWYRQSLGQGLEFLIYFQGNSAPDKSGLPSDRFSAERTGGSVSTLTIQRTQQEDSAVYLCASSLDRKGTQYFGPGTRLLVL.

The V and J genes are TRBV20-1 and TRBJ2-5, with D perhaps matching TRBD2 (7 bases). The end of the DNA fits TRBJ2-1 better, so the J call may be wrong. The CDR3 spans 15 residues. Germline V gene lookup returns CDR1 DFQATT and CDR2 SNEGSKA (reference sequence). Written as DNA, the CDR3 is TGCAGTGCTAGAGGGACCGGGGGGCGGGGTGATGAGCAGTTCTTC. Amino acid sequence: CSARGTGGRGDEQFF.

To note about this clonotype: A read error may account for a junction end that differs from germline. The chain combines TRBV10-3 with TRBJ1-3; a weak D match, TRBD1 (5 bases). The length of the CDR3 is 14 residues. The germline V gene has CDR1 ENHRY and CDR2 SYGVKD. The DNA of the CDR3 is TGTGCCAGCAGTTATGGGGGGGGAGGAAACACCATATATTTT. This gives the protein CASSYGGGGNTIYF.

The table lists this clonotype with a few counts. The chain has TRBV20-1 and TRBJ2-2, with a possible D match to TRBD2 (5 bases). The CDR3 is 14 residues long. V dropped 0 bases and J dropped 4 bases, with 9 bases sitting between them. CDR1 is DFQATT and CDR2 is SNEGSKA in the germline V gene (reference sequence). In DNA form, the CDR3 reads TGCAGTGCTAGAGATCTAGGAGGCACCGGGGAGCTGTTTTTT. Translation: CSARDLGGTGELFF.

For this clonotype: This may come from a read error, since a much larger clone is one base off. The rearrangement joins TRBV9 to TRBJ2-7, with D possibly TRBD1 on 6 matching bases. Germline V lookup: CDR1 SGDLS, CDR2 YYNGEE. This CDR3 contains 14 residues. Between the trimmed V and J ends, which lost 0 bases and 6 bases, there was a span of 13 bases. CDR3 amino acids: CASSVGTALSEQYF. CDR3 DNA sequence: TGTGCCAGCAGCGTAGGGACAGCGCTAAGCGAGCAGTACTTC.

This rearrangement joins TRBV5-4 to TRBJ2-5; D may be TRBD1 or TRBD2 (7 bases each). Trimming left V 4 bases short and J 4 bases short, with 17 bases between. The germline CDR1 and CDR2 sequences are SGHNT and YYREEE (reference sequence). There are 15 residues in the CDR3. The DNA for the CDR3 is TGTGCCAGCAGCGCCAGGGGGGGCCTCATAGAGACCCAGTACTTC. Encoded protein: CASSARGGLIETQYF.

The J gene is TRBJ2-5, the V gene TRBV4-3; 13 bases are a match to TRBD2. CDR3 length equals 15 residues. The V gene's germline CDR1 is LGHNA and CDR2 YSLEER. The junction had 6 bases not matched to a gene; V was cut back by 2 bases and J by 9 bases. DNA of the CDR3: TGCGCCAGCAGCCAAACACTAGCGGGGGGGGAGGCCCAGTACTTC. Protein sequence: CASSQTLAGGEAQYF.

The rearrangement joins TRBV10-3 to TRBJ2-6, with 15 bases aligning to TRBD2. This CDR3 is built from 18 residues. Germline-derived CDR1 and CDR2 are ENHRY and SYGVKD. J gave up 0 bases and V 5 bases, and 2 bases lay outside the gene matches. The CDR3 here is CAISWTSGGDSGANVLTF. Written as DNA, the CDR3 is TGTGCCATCAGTTGGACTAGCGGGGGGGACTCTGGGGCCAACGTCCTGACTTTC.

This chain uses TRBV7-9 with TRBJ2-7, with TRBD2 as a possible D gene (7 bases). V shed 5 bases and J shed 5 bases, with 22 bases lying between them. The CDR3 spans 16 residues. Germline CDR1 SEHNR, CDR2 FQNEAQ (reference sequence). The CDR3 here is CASSPYQRGGLDEQYF. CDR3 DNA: TGTGCCAGCAGCCCCTACCAGAGGGGGGGCCTCGACGAGCAGTACTTC.

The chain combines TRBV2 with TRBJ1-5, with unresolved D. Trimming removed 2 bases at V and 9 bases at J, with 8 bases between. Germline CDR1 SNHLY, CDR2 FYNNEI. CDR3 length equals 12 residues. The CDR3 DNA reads TGTGCCAGCAGTGAATCCCTCGGGCCCCAGCATTTT. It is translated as CASSESLGPQHF. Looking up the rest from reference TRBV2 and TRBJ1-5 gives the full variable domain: EPEVTQTPSHQVTQMGQEVILRCVPISNHLYFYWYRQILGQKVEFLVSFYNNEISEKSEIFDDQFSVERPDGSNFTLKIRSTKLEDSAMYFCASSESLGPQHFGDGTRLSIL.

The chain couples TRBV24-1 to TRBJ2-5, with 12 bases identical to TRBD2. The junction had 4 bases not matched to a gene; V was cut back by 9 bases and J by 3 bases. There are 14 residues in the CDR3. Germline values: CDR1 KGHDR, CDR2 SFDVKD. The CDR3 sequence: CATSGLAGKETQYF. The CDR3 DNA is TGTGCCACCTCAGGACTAGCGGGGAAAGAGACCCAGTACTTC.

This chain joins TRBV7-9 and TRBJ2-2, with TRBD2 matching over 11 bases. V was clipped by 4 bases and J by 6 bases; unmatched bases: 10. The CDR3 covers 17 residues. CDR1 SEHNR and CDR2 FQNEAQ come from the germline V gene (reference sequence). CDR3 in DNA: TGTGCCAGCAGCTCCGGGACTAGCGGCTCCTACGCCGGGGAGCTGTTTTTT. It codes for CASSSGTSGSYAGELFF.

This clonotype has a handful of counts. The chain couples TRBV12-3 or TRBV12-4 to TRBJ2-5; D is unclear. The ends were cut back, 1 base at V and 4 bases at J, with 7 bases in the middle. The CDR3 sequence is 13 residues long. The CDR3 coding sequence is TGTGCCAGCAGTTTAGAGACGGTAGAGACCCAGTACTTC. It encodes CASSLETVETQYF.

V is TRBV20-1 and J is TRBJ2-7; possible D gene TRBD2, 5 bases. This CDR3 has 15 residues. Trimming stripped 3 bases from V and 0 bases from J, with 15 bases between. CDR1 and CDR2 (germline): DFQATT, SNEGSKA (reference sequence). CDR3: CSASSGSSLSYEQYF. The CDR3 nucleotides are TGCAGTGCTAGTTCGGGAAGCTCTCTCTCCTACGAGCAGTACTTC.

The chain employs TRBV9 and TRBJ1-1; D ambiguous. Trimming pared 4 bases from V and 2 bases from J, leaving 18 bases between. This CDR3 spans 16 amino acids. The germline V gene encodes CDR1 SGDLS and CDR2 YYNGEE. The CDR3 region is CASSLPDAGLNTEAFF. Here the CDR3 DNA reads TGTGCCAGCAGCCTCCCCGACGCAGGCCTTAACACTGAAGCTTTCTTT.

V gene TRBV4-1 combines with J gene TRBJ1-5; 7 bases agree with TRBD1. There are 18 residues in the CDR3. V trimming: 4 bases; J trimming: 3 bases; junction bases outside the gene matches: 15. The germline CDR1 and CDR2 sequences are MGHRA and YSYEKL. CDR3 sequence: CASSLTPTVDRDNQPQHF. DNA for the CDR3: TGCGCCAGCAGCCTTACGCCGACAGTAGACAGGGACAATCAGCCCCAGCATTTT.

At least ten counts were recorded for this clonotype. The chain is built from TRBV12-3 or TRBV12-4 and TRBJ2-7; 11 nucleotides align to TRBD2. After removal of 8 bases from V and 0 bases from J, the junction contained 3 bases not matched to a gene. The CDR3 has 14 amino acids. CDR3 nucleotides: TGTGCCAGCCGACTAGCGGGGAGCTCCTACGAGCAGTACTTC. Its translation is CASRLAGSSYEQYF.

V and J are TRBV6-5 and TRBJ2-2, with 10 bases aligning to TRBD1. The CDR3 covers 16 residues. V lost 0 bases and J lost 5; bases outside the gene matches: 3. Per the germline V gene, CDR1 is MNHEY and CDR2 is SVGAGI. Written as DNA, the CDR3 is TGTGCCAGCAGTTACTCGACAGGGGGCTTTACCGGGGAGCTGTTTTTT. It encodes CASSYSTGGFTGELFF.

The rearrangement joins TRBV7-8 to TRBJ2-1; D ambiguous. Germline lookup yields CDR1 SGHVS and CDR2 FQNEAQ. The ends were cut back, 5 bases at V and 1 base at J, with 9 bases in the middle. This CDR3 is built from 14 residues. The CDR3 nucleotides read TGTGCCAGCAGCCCCACGACTTCCTACAATGAGCAGTTCTTC. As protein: CASSPTTSYNEQFF.

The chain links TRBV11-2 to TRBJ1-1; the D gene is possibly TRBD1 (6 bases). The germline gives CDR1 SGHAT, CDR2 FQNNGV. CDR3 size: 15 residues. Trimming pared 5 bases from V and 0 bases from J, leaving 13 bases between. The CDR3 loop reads CASSHPGQMNTEAFF. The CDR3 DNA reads TGTGCCAGCAGCCACCCTGGACAGATGAACACTGAAGCTTTCTTT. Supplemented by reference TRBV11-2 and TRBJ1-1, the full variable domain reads EAGVAQSPRYKIIEKRQSVAFWCNPISGHATLYWYQQILGQGPKLLIQFQNNGVVDDSQLPKDRFSAERLKGVDSTLKIQPAKLEDSAVYLCASSHPGQMNTEAFFGQGTRLTVV.

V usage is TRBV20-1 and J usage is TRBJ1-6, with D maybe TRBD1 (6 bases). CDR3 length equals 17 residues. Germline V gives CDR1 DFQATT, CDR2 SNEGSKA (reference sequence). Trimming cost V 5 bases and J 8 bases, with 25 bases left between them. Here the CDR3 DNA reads TGCAGTGCTCGATCCTCGGGACAACCTTCCTGGGATTCACCCCTCCACTTT. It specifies CSARSSGQPSWDSPLHF.

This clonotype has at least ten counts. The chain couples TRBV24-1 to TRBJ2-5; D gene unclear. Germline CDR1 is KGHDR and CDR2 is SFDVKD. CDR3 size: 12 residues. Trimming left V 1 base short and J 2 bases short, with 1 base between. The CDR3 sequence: CATSDFQETQYF. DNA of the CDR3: TGTGCCACCAGTGATTTTCAAGAGACCCAGTACTTC.

The CDR3 is CASSDFHTDTQYF. The CDR3 nucleotides are TGTGCCAGCAGTGATTTCCACACAGATACGCAGTATTTT. The rearrangement joins TRBV2 to TRBJ2-3, with D unclear. This CDR3 is built from 13 residues. With 3 bases removed from V and 2 bases from J, the gap between germline ends came to 6 bases. Germline lookup yields CDR1 SNHLY and CDR2 FYNNEI.